This T cell receptor (beta chain) is from a study of blood T cell repertoires in COVID-19. Study details: PBMCs, B-cell-depleted T cells, or T cells were the source of the cDNA or gDNA that made up the material.

Assay: immunoSEQ multiplex PCR; the TCRdb copy retains only in-frame clones and omits some. The sample holds some 200,000 clones, around 84% seen once. This clone showed up just a few times. Those who participated ranged in age from 18 to 89 years and resided in about two dozen US areas. V lost 6 bases, J lost 10 bases, and 15 bases stayed unmatched. Germline V gene data show CDR1 as SGHVS and CDR2 as FNYEAQ. This CDR3 contains 15 residues. The sample consisted of PBMCs or T cells enriched from blood (not recorded which). The clonotype comes from a woman aged 40 to 50 with acute COVID-19. This chain links TRBV7-6 with TRBJ2-5; 9 bases are a match to TRBD1. The CDR3, as DNA: TGTGCCAGCAGGGGACGGAGGACAGGGGTCAAGGACCAGTACTTC. It yields the protein CASRGRRTGVKDQYF. Using reference TRBV7-6 and TRBJ2-5 for the parts outside the CDR3, the full variable domain is GAGVSQSPRYKVTKRGQDVALRCDPISGHVSLYWYRQALGQGPEFLTYFNYEAQQDKSGLPNDRFSAERPEGSISTLTIQRTEQRDSAMYRCASRGRRTGVKDQYFGPGTRLLVL.